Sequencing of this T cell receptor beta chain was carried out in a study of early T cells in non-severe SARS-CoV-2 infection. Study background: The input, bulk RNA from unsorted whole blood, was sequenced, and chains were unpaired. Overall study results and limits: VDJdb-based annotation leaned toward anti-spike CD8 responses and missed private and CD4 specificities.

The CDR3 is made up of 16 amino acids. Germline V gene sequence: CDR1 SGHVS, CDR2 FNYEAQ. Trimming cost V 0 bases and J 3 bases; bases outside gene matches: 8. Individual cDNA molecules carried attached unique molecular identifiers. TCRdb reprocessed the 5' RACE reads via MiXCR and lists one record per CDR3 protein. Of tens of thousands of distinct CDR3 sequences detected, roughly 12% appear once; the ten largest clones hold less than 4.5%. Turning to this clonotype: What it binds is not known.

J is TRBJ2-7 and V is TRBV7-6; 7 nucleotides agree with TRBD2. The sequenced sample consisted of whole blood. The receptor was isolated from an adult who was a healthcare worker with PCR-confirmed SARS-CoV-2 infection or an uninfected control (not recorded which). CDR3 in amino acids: CASSLAASGSIYEQYF. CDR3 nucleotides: TGTGCCAGCAGCTTAGCTGCTAGCGGATCTATCTACGAGCAGTACTTC.